This passage covers 9 T cell receptor beta chains from one sample sequenced in a study of blood T cells in healthy people across ages. Combining a sample-barcoded 5' primer with a J-beta primer mix, a second PCR ran for 7 to 11 cycles. TCRdb re-analysed the 5' RACE reads in MiXCR, keeping a single row per CDR3 protein. The data hold 1.5 million to 2 million distinct CDR3 sequences, with 30% to 40% observed a single time. The specimen sequenced was blood. Every receptor here comes from a human donor in good health.

The V gene is TRBV10-3, the J gene TRBJ1-1; D remains unclear. Germline V gene sequence: CDR1 ENHRY, CDR2 SYGVKD. The CDR3 spans 13 residues. Deletions cut 2 bases from V and 4 bases from J, with 8 bases between. In nucleotides, the CDR3 is TGTGCCATCAGTGAGGCCGATGGCACTGAAGCTTTCTTT. Residues: CAISEADGTEAFF.

A few counts support this clonotype. CDR3 nucleotides: TGTGCCACCATGAGGGGATTGTCCTACAATGAGCAGTTCTTC. Translating gives CATMRGLSYNEQFF. This chain joins TRBV12-3 or TRBV12-4 and TRBJ2-1; tentatively, D is TRBD1 or TRBD2 (5 bases each). This CDR3 has 14 residues. V dropped 10 bases and J dropped 1 base, with 14 bases sitting between them.

The chain carries TRBV5-1 and TRBJ2-3; D is uncertain. Trimming removed 0 bases from V and 2 bases from J, with 13 bases in between. This CDR3 is built from 16 residues. Germline CDR1 SGHRS, CDR2 YFSETQ. This CDR3 reads CASSLASSALTDTQYF. CDR3 DNA: TGCGCCAGCAGCTTGGCCTCTTCGGCCCTCACAGATACGCAGTATTTT. The variable domain in full, completed from reference TRBV5-1 and TRBJ2-3, reads KAGVTQTPRYLIKTRGQQVTLSCSPISGHRSVSWYQQTPGQGLQFLFEYFSETQRNKGNFPGRFSGRQFSNSRSEMNVSTLELGDSALYLCASSLASSALTDTQYFGPGTRLTVL.

The rearrangement joins TRBV4-1 to TRBJ2-3, with D possibly being TRBD1 (6 bases). Per the germline V gene, CDR1 is MGHRA and CDR2 is YSYEKL. The CDR3 length is 18 residues. V shed 6 bases and J shed 3 bases, with 25 bases lying between them. CDR3 sequence reads: CASSNREPDITGTDTQYF. The CDR3 DNA reads as TGCGCCAGCAGTAATCGGGAACCGGACATCACAGGGACAGATACGCAGTATTTT.

The rearrangement links TRBV7-2 to TRBJ2-5; 8 positions match TRBD1. This CDR3 is built from 15 residues. Unmatched junction bases numbered 10, after V lost 5 bases and J lost 5 bases. Germline V gene lookup returns CDR1 SGHTA and CDR2 FQGNSA. This CDR3 reads CASSARPGGGETQYF. CDR3 nucleotide sequence: TGTGCCAGCAGCGCCCGGCCAGGGGGCGGGGAGACCCAGTACTTC.

In its sample, this clonotype was seen many times. V gene TRBV29-1 combines with J gene TRBJ2-1; the D is unclear. V lost 4 bases to trimming and J lost 0 bases, with 10 bases between them. The CDR3 has 14 amino acids. Germline V gene sequence: CDR1 SQVTM, CDR2 ANQGSEA. DNA for the CDR3: TGCAGCGTTGTATCTTCGGGCTCCTACAATGAGCAGTTCTTC. It is translated as CSVVSSGSYNEQFF.

The CDR3 sequence: CASSSLAYTQYF. The CDR3 DNA sequence: TGTGCCAGCAGCTCCCTGGCCTATACGCAGTATTTT. The rearrangement joins TRBV11-2 to TRBJ2-3; D gene uncertain. The CDR3 is 12 residues long. V lost 4 bases to trimming and J lost 7 bases, with 9 bases between them. CDR1 and CDR2 (germline): SGHAT, FQNNGV.

The rearrangement uses TRBV4-3 and TRBJ2-2, with TRBD1 matching 7 bases. Germline CDR1 LGHNA, CDR2 YSLEER. Unmatched junction bases numbered 4, after V lost 2 bases and J lost 4 bases. This CDR3 is 15 amino acids long. The CDR3 sequence: CASSQSPGGTGELFF. CDR3 sequence (DNA): TGCGCCAGCAGCCAAAGCCCAGGGGGCACCGGGGAGCTGTTTTTT.

In regard to this clonotype: This sequence may be a read error, since a much larger clone differs from it by one base. The J gene is TRBJ1-2, the V gene TRBV18, with D maybe TRBD1 (6 bases). This CDR3 region has 14 residues. Trimming removed 2 bases from V and 6 bases from J, with 13 bases in between. From germline, CDR1 is KGHSH and CDR2 LQKENI. The CDR3 DNA reads as TGTGCCAGCTCACCAGGAGGGGGAGACCATGGCTACACCTTC. Translated: CASSPGGGDHGYTF.